This T cell receptor (beta chain) emerged from a study of blood T cell repertoires in COVID-19. Study-wide background: Sites across the United States, Italy and Spain contributed samples from acute and convalescent COVID-19. In each case, the material was cDNA or gDNA derived from T cells, B-cell-depleted T cells, or PBMCs.

CDR1 and CDR2 from the germline V gene are KGHSH and LQKENI. Trimming removed 0 bases from V and 1 base from J, with 9 bases in between. The CDR3 extends over 15 amino acids. In this sample, this clone turned up once. Source study methods: Estimation of nucleated cell counts was performed using reference gene primer amplification. Repertoires were generated with immunoSEQ multiplex PCR, while TCRdb's copy carries only in-frame clones and drops some. That table supplies the V and J calls and clone size; D and trimming were determined from the DNA. The data show about 330,000 clones, with about 90% seen just once and 6.4% held by the top ten.

The chain carries TRBV18 and TRBJ1-1; D may be TRBD1 (5 bases). The receptor was derived from a young man who had recovered from COVID-19. Sequencing was carried out using peripheral blood. CDR3 sequence reads: CASSPPQGRNTEAFF. The CDR3 DNA reads TGTGCCAGCTCACCACCCCAGGGCCGGAACACTGAAGCTTTCTTT. Full variable domain (outside the CDR3, taken from reference TRBV18 and TRBJ1-1): NAGVMQNPRHLVRRRGQEARLRCSPMKGHSHVYWYRQLPEEGLKFMVYLQKENIIDESGMPKERFSAEFPKEGPSILRIQQVVRGDSAAYFCASSPPQGRNTEAFFGQGTRLTVV.